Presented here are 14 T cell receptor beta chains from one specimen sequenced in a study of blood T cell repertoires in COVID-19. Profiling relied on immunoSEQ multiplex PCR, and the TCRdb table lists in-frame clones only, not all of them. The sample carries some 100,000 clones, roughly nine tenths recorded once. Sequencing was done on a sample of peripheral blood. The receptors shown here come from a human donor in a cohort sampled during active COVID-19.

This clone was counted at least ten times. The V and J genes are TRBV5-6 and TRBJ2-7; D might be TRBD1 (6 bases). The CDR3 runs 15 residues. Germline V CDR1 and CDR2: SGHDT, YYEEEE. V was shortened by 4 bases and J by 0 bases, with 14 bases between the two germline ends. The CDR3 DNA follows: TGTGCCAGCAGCCTGACAGGCCTAGGCTCCTACGAGCAGTACTTC. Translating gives CASSLTGLGSYEQYF.

The CDR3 spells CASATQGLYGYTF. CDR3 DNA: TGTGCCAGCGCTACCCAGGGTCTTTATGGCTACACCTTC. V and J are TRBV18 and TRBJ1-2, with D perhaps matching TRBD1 (5 bases). CDR1 is KGHSH, CDR2 LQKENI, per germline. The CDR3 contains 13 residues. V lost 8 bases and J 5 bases, leaving 15 bases between the germline ends.

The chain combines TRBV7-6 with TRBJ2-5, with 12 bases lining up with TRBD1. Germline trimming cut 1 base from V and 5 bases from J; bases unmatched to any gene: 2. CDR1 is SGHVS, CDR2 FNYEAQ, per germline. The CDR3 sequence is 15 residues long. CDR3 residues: CASSLGDRGRETQYF. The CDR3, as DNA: TGTGCCAGCAGCTTAGGGGACAGGGGGCGGGAGACCCAGTACTTC.

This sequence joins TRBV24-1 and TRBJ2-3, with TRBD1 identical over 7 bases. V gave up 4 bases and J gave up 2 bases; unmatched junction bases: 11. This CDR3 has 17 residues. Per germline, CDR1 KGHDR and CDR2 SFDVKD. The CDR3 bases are TGTGCCACCAGTGACCCCCCAGGGACAGCGATCACAGATACGCAGTATTTT. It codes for CATSDPPGTAITDTQYF.

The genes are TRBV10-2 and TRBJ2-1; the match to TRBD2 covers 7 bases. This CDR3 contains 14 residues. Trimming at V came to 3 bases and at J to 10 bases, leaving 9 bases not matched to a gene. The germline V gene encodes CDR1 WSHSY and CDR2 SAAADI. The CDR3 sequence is CASSDGLEFKEQFF. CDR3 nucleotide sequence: TGCGCCAGCAGTGACGGACTAGAGTTCAAGGAGCAGTTCTTC.

CDR3 in DNA: TGTGCCAGCAGCCGAACGAGCGAGTCCTACGAGCAGTACTTC. Protein sequence: CASSRTSESYEQYF. The rearrangement joins TRBV7-8 to TRBJ2-7; D is unresolved. The CDR3 consists of 14 residues. Germline V CDR1 and CDR2: SGHVS, FQNEAQ. The V end lost 5 bases, the J end lost 1 base, and 12 bases lay between the germline ends.

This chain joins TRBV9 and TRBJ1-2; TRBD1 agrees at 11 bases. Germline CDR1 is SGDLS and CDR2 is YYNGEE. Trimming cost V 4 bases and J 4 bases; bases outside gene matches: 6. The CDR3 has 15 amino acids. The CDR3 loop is CASSTRTGGSYGYTF. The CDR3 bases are TGTGCCAGCAGCACCAGGACAGGGGGCAGCTATGGCTACACCTTC.

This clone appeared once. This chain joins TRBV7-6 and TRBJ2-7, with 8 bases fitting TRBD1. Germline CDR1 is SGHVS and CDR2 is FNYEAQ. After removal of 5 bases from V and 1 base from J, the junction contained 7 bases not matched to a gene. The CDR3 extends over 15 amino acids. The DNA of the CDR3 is TGTGCCAGCAGCCCCCGGACAGGGCAGTCCTACGAGCAGTACTTC. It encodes CASSPRTGQSYEQYF.

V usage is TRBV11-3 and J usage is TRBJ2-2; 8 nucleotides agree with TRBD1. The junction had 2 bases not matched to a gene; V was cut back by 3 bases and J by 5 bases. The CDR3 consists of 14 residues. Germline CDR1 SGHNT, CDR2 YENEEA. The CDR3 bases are TGTGCCAGCAGCTTGGACAGGGATACCGGGGAGCTGTTTTTT. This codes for CASSLDRDTGELFF.

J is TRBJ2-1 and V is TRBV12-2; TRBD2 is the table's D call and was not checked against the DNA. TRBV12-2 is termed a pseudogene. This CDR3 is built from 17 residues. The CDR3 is CASRLGGTSGSDNEQFF. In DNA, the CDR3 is TGTGCAAGTCGCTTAGGGGGGACTAGCGGGAGCGACAATGAGCAGTTCTTC.

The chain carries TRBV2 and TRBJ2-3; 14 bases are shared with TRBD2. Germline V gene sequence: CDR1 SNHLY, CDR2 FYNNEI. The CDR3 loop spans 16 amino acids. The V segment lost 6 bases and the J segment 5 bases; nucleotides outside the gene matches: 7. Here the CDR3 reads CASSASGLAGVDTQYF. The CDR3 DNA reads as TGTGCCAGCAGCGCTTCGGGACTAGCGGGAGTAGATACGCAGTATTTT. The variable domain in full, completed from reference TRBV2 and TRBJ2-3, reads EPEVTQTPSHQVTQMGQEVILRCVPISNHLYFYWYRQILGQKVEFLVSFYNNEISEKSEIFDDQFSVERPDGSNFTLKIRSTKLEDSAMYFCASSASGLAGVDTQYFGPGTRLTVL.

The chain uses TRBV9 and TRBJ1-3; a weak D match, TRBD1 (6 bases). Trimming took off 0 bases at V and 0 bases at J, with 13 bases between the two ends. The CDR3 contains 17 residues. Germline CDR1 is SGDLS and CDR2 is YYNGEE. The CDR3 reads CASSVARSDSSGNTIYF. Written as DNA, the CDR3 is TGTGCCAGCAGCGTAGCTAGGTCGGACAGCTCTGGAAACACCATATATTTT. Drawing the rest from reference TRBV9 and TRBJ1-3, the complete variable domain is DSGVTQTPKHLITATGQRVTLRCSPRSGDLSVYWYQQSLDQGLQFLIQYYNGEERAKGNILERFSAQQFPDLHSELNLSSLELGDSALYFCASSVARSDSSGNTIYFGEGSWLTVV.

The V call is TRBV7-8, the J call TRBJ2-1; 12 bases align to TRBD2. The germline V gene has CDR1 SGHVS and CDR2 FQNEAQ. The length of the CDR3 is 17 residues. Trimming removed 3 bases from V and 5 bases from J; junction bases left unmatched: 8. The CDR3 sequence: CASSFRTSGAENNEQFF. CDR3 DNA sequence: TGTGCCAGCAGCTTTAGGACTAGCGGGGCCGAAAACAATGAGCAGTTCTTC.

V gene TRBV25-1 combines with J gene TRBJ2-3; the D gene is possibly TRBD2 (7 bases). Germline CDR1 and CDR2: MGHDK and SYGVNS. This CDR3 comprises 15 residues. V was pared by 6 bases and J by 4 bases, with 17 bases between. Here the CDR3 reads CASRSSRGGADTQYF. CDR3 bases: TGTGCCAGCAGGTCCTCTAGGGGGGGGGCAGATACGCAGTATTTT.